A selection of T cell receptor beta chains follows, all from one sample in a study of response to subunit inactivated influenza vaccine. TCRdb called the RT-PCR reads again in MiXCR, with one record for every CDR3 protein. The table records around 600,000 distinct CDR3 sequences, 10% to 12% of them present only once. These data are also associated with another study on T cells expressing NK-cell markers.

This specimen was PBMCs from blood, taken on the day of vaccination. The receptors here all came from a man between 45 and 60 years old who received an inactivated influenza vaccine. Both conserved end residues are trimmed from each CDR3. Not all rows give a size; the values are once, few, many and, for expanded clones, a class.

len,v_gene,abundance,CDR3aa
13,TRBV4-3,many,ASSQEGTGGTEAF
13,TRBV10-3,few,AISESGTPTYDKY
12,TRBV29-1,many,SVEGTRQAGEQY
12,TRBV27,few,ASSSGTERFGQY
13,TRBV6-1,many,ASSPPGVSYNEQF
10,TRBV10-3,NA,AISPTGDTQY
14,TRBV7-8,many,ASSLWQGFSYNEQF
15,TRBV6-2/TRBV6-3,NA,ASSYDRTLLLNTEAF
13,TRBV18,NA,ASSPPTHSQETQY
13,TRBV18,NA,ASSPRWERTGELF
10,TRBV29-1,many,SVGDPTYEQY
14,TRBV2,NA,ASSEWAGASYNEQF
11,TRBV5-1,NA,ASSWDFNQPQH
12,TRBV5-1,NA,ASRPAGTSPIQY
12,TRBV6-5,NA,ASSYSAGAYEQY
13,TRBV20-1,NA,SARGLAGGVDTQY
17,TRBV20-1,few,SARGRDRALAGVADTQY
13,TRBV3-1,NA,ASSHTGTRESEQF
13,TRBV19,NA,ASSIAAAGGAEQY
12,TRBV6-2/TRBV6-3,NA,ASSGTGFGNEQF
12,TRBV18,many,ASSLLAGGDEQY
13,TRBV28,NA,ASTPGQGEQETQY
13,TRBV11-2,few,ASSTGTSATGELF
12,TRBV19,few,ASKDRGSNQPQH
12,TRBV15,few,ATSRARGEETQY
11,TRBV29-1,NA,SANELAPYTQY
11,TRBV30,few,AWNSRSPYEQY
11,TRBV6-1,NA,ASSSAGQETQY
13,TRBV21-1,many,ASSKGGGPTGELF
13,TRBV5-6,few,ASSRAGLADNEQF
12,TRBV12-3/TRBV12-4,few,ASSLGRTNSPLH
11,TRBV20-1,NA,SAPGQGAHIQY
10,TRBV7-9,many,ASRQGLLEQF
12,TRBV5-1,NA,ASSLGTVLDTQY
15,TRBV7-3,few,ASSPYPRVTAQETQY
12,TRBV3-1,few,ASSNRGEGEKLF
11,TRBV10-3,many,AIGNSYNSPLH
12,TRBV29-1,NA,SVEGDAFSGEQY
17,TRBV29-1,few,SVEGITSGQNPFSDEQF
14,TRBV12-3/TRBV12-4,many,ASSPTSGTGYNEQF
15,TRBV4-3,NA,ASSQVGAGGVTDTQY